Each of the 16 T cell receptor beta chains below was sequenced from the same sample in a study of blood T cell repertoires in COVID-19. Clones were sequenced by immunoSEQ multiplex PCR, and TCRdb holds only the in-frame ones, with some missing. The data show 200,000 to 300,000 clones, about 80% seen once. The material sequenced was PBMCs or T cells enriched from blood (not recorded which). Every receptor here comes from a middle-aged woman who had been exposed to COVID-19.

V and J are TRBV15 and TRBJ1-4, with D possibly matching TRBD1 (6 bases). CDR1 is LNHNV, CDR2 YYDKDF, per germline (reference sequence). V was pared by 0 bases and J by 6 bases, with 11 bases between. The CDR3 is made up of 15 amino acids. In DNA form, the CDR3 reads TGTGCCACCAGCAGAGATCCAGGGGAGTATGAAAAACTGTTTTTT. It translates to CATSRDPGEYEKLFF.

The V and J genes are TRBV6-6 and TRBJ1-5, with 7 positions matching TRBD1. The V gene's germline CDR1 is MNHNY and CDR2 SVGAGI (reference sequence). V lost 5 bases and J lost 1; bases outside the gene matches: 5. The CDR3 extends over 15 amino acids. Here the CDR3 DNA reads TGTGCCAGCAGTCACGAGGGACAGAGCAATCAGCCCCAGCATTTT. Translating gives CASSHEGQSNQPQHF.

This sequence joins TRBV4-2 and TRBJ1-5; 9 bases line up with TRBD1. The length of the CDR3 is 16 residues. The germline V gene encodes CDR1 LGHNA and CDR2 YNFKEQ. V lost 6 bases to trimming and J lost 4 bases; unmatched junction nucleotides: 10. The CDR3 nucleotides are TGTGCCAGCAGACTGGACCGGGACAGGGTTAATCAGCCCCAGCATTTT. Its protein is CASRLDRDRVNQPQHF.

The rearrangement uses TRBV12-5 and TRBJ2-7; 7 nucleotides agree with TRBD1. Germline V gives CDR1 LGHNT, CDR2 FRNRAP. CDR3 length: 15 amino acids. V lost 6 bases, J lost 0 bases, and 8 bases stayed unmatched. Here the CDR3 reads CASGSQGSSSYEQYF. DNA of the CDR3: TGTGCTAGTGGGTCACAGGGGTCCAGCTCCTACGAGCAGTACTTC.

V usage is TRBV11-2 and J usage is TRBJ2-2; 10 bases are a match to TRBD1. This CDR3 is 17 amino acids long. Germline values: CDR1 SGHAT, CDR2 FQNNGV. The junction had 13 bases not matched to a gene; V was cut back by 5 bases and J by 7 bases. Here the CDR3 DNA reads TGTGCCAGCAGCCCTCACCCTGGGGACAGGGGTGGCGGGGAGCTGTTTTTT. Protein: CASSPHPGDRGGGELFF.

The CDR3 coding sequence is TGTGCCAGCAGCTTGGAGACAGGGGGCCCTAATGAAAAACTGTTTTTT. Residues: CASSLETGGPNEKLFF. The chain links TRBV5-5 to TRBJ1-4, with 10 bases that match TRBD1. The CDR3 consists of 16 residues. The V gene end was trimmed by 0 bases and the J gene end by 3 bases; junction bases not matched to a gene: 2. Germline V gives CDR1 SGHKS, CDR2 YYEKEE (reference sequence).

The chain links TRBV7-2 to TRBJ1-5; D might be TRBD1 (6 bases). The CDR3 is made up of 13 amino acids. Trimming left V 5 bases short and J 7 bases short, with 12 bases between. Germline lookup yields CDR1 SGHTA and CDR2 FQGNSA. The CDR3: CASSLTGWQPQHF. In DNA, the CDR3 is TGTGCCAGCAGCCTAACAGGGTGGCAGCCCCAGCATTTT.

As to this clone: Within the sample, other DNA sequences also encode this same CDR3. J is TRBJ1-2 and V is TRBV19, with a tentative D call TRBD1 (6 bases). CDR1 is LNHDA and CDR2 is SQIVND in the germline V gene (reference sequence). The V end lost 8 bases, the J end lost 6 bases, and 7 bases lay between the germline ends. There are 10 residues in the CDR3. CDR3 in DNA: TGTGCCAGTTACAGGGATGGCTACACCTTC. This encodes CASYRDGYTF.

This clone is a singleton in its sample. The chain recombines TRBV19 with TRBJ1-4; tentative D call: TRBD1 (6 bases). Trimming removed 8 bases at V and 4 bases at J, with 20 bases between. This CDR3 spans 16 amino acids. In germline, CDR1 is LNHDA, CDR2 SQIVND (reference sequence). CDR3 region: CASSGAQGESNEKLFF. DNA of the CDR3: TGTGCCAGTTCCGGGGCACAGGGAGAGAGTAATGAAAAACTGTTTTTT.

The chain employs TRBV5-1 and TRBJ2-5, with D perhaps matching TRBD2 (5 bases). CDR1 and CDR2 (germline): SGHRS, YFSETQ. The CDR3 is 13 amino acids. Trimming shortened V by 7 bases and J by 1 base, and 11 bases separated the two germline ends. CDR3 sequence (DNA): TGCGCCAGCCGAGAGGGTTTCCAAGAGACCCAGTACTTC. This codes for CASREGFQETQYF.

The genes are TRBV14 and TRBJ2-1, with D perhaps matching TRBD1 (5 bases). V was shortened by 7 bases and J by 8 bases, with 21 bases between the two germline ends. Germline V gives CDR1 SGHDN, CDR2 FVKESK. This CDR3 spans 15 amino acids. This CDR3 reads CASKASGNPLHEQFF. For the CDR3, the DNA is TGTGCCAGCAAGGCCTCAGGGAACCCCCTTCATGAGCAGTTCTTC.

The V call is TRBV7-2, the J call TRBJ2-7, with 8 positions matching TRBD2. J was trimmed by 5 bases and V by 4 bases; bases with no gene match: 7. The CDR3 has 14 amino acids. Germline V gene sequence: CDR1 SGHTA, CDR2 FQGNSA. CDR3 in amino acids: CASSYRRGVNEQYF. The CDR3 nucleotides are TGTGCCAGCAGCTATCGGCGGGGGGTGAACGAGCAGTACTTC.

The CDR3 coding sequence is TGCGCCAGCAGCCCATTAGCGGGGGCAGGGGTAGATACGCAGTATTTT. Translated, it gives CASSPLAGAGVDTQYF. The genes are TRBV5-1 and TRBJ2-3, with 9 bases matching TRBD2. Germline V CDR1 and CDR2: SGHRS, YFSETQ. The CDR3 has 16 amino acids. J lost 5 bases, V lost 4 bases, and 11 bases had no gene match.

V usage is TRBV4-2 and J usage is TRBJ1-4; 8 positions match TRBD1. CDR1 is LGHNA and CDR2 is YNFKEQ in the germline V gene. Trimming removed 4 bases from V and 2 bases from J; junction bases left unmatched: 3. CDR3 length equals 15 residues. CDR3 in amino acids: CASSLRTGTNEKLFF. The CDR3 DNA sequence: TGTGCCAGCAGCCTCCGGACAGGGACTAATGAAAAACTGTTTTTT.

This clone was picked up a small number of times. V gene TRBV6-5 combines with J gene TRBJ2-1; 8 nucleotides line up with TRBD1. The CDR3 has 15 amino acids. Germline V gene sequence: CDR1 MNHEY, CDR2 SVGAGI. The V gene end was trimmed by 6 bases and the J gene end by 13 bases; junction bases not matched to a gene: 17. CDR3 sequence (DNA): TGTGCCAGCAGCCGCACCGCAACAAACAGGGGGATCCAGTTCTTC. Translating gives CASSRTATNRGIQFF.

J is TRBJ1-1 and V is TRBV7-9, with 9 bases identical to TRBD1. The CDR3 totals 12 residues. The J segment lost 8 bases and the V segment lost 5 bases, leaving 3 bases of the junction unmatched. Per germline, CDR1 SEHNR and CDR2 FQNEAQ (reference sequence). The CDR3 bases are TGTGCCAGCAGCAAAGGGACAGGGGAAGCTTTCTTT. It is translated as CASSKGTGEAFF. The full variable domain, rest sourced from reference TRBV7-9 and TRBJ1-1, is DTGVSQNPRHKITKRGQNVTFRCDPISEHNRLYWYRQTLGQGPEFLTYFQNEAQLEKSRLLSDRFSAERPKGSFSTLEIQRTEQGDSAMYLCASSKGTGEAFFGQGTRLTVV.